This entry lists 30 T cell receptor beta chains sequenced from one sample in a study of CD8 T cells in Susac syndrome. Reverse transcription of 0.5 to 1 ug RNA was carried out with random hexamers. TCRdb re-analysed the immunoSEQ multiplex PCR reads in MiXCR, keeping a single row per CDR3 protein. The table records some 57,000 distinct CDR3 sequences, more than 80% of them present only once. Input material: CD8+ T cells from PBMCs. The receptors come from a human donor in good health.

The gene calls are TRBV5-1 and TRBJ1-4, with D possibly TRBD1 on 5 matching bases. Trimming left V 1 base short and J 7 bases short, with 11 bases between. This CDR3 comprises 14 residues. Germline CDR1 reads SGHRS; CDR2 reads YFSETQ. The CDR3 reads CASSLRGTGEKLFF. The CDR3 nucleotides read TGCGCCAGCAGCTTGCGGGGAACAGGTGAAAAACTGTTTTTT. The full variable domain, its missing parts supplied by reference TRBV5-1 and TRBJ1-4, is KAGVTQTPRYLIKTRGQQVTLSCSPISGHRSVSWYQQTPGQGLQFLFEYFSETQRNKGNFPGRFSGRQFSNSRSEMNVSTLELGDSALYLCASSLRGTGEKLFFGSGTQLSVL.

The V call is TRBV5-1, the J call TRBJ2-1; D is possibly TRBD2 (6 bases). Per the germline V gene, CDR1 is SGHRS and CDR2 is YFSETQ. V lost 7 bases and J lost 3, with 17 bases in between. This CDR3 comprises 15 residues. CDR3 amino acids: CASRGLLLDYNEQFF. Written as DNA, the CDR3 is TGCGCCAGCCGGGGACTGCTCTTAGACTACAATGAGCAGTTCTTC.

The chain is built from TRBV29-1 and TRBJ2-7; D may be TRBD1 (5 bases). The V and J ends lost 1 base and 0 bases respectively, with 16 bases between them. The CDR3 covers 16 residues. Germline loops: CDR1 SQVTM, CDR2 ANQGSEA. The CDR3 reads CSVEAPSDTHSYEQYF. DNA of the CDR3: TGCAGCGTTGAAGCCCCCTCGGACACTCACTCCTACGAGCAGTACTTC.

This chain joins TRBV9 and TRBJ2-7; D call uncertain. The CDR3 is made up of 13 amino acids. The V end was cut by 0 bases, the J end by 5 bases, with 9 bases between. From germline, CDR1 is SGDLS and CDR2 YYNGEE. CDR3 protein: CASSVDPTHEQYF. The CDR3 region has the DNA TGTGCCAGCAGCGTAGACCCAACCCACGAGCAGTACTTC.

V usage is TRBV5-6 and J usage is TRBJ1-1; 9 bases match TRBD1. Germline-derived CDR1 and CDR2 are SGHDT and YYEEEE. The CDR3 consists of 15 residues. The J segment lost 0 bases and the V segment lost 4 bases, leaving 4 bases of the junction unmatched. The CDR3 is CASSPTGGMNTEAFF. DNA of the CDR3: TGTGCCAGCAGCCCGACAGGGGGTATGAACACTGAAGCTTTCTTT.

The V call is TRBV7-7, the J call TRBJ2-1; 11 positions match TRBD2. J lost 4 bases, V lost 5 bases, and 10 bases had no gene match. Germline V CDR1 and CDR2: SSHAT, FNYEAQ (reference sequence). CDR3 length: 17 amino acids. The CDR3 bases are TGTGCCAGCAGCCCCCAGGGCCGGACTAGCGGGTACAATGAGCAGTTCTTC. This gives the protein CASSPQGRTSGYNEQFF. The variable domain in full, completed from reference TRBV7-7 and TRBJ2-1, reads GAGVSQSPRYKVTKRGQDVTLRCDPISSHATLYWYQQALGQGPEFLTYFNYEAQPDKSGLPSDRFSAERPEGSISTLTIQRTEQRDSAMYRCASSPQGRTSGYNEQFFGPGTRLTVL.

In this sample, this clonotype turned up once. J is TRBJ2-5 and V is TRBV18; D is undetermined. Germline CDR1 reads KGHSH; CDR2 reads LQKENI. The length of the CDR3 is 14 residues. Trimming shortened V by 0 bases and J by 5 bases, and 10 bases separated the two germline ends. The DNA of the CDR3 is TGTGCCAGCTCACCACCTTACTTCGGGGAGACCCAGTACTTC. Translated, it gives CASSPPYFGETQYF.

The CDR3: CASSFPRDISNYGYTF. CDR3 bases: TGTGCCAGCAGCTTCCCCCGGGACATCTCTAACTATGGCTACACCTTC. The J gene is TRBJ1-2, the V gene TRBV5-6; TRBD1 might be the D (6 bases). V lost 2 bases and J lost 0, with 14 bases in between. Germline V gene lookup returns CDR1 SGHDT and CDR2 YYEEEE. This CDR3 has 16 amino acids.

The chain is built from TRBV28 and TRBJ1-5; D unresolved. Germline assignment: CDR1 MDHEN and CDR2 SYDVKM. Trimming removed 9 bases at V and 1 base at J, with 13 bases between. CDR3 size: 14 residues. The CDR3 protein is CASQGLVSNQPQHF. The CDR3 coding sequence is TGTGCCAGTCAAGGACTCGTGAGCAATCAGCCCCAGCATTTT.

The chain recombines TRBV19 with TRBJ1-5; possible D gene TRBD1, 6 bases. Trimming pared 7 bases from V and 2 bases from J, leaving 9 bases between. Germline V gives CDR1 LNHDA, CDR2 SQIVND (reference sequence). There are 13 residues in the CDR3. CDR3 residues: CASTGAGNQPQHF. The CDR3, as DNA: TGTGCCAGTACGGGGGCAGGCAATCAGCCCCAGCATTTT.

The chain carries TRBV5-4 and TRBJ1-3, with D possibly being TRBD1 (6 bases). Trimming removed 2 bases at V and 6 bases at J, with 15 bases between. The germline gives CDR1 SGHNT, CDR2 YYREEE (reference sequence). The CDR3 is 15 residues long. The CDR3 DNA follows: TGTGCCAGCAGCTTCTCTGGGGGCGCCCAAAACACCATATATTTT. Its protein product is CASSFSGGAQNTIYF.

V is TRBV25-1 and J is TRBJ1-4; the D is unclear. The CDR3 spans 14 residues. V dropped 5 bases and J dropped 4 bases, with 11 bases sitting between them. Germline loops: CDR1 MGHDK, CDR2 SYGVNS. The CDR3 loop is CASSLLGDNEKLFF. The CDR3 DNA sequence: TGTGCCAGCAGTTTGTTGGGTGATAATGAAAAACTGTTTTTT.

The rearrangement joins TRBV27 to TRBJ1-2, with D unclear. CDR3 length: 13 residues. V lost 4 bases and J 1 base, leaving 7 bases between the germline ends. Germline values: CDR1 MNHEY, CDR2 SMNVEV (reference sequence). For the CDR3, the DNA is TGTGCCAGCAGTTCCATCGATAACTATGGCTACACCTTC. Translated: CASSSIDNYGYTF.

This chain connects TRBV30 to TRBJ2-1, with D possibly being TRBD1 or TRBD2 (5 bases each). V was cut by 0 bases and J by 6 bases, with 12 bases left in between. CDR1 is GTSNPN and CDR2 is SVGIG in the germline V gene (reference sequence). This CDR3 is 14 amino acids long. CDR3 amino acids: CAWSVGASPNEQFF. CDR3 sequence (DNA): TGTGCCTGGAGTGTAGGGGCTAGCCCCAATGAGCAGTTCTTC.

Only one count was recorded for this clonotype. The chain couples TRBV7-9 to TRBJ2-2; D gene ambiguous. CDR1 is SEHNR and CDR2 is FQNEAQ in the germline V gene (reference sequence). This CDR3 has 9 residues. The CDR3 DNA is TGTGCGGCGACCGGGGAGCTGTTTTTT. Its protein is CAATGELFF.

The J gene is TRBJ2-5, the V gene TRBV24-1; D remains unclear. Trimming pared 3 bases from V and 5 bases from J, leaving 6 bases between. The CDR3 has 12 residues. Germline CDR1 is KGHDR and CDR2 is SFDVKD. The CDR3 reads CATSDPTETQYF. The CDR3 DNA is TGTGCCACCAGTGATCCCACGGAGACCCAGTACTTC.

The chain combines TRBV7-9 with TRBJ2-6; D is possibly TRBD1 (5 bases). The V gene lost 3 bases and the J gene lost 2 bases, with 11 bases spanning the gap. The CDR3 is made up of 16 amino acids. The germline V gene has CDR1 SEHNR and CDR2 FQNEAQ (reference sequence). CDR3 protein: CASSLPGRTGANVLTF. The CDR3 DNA reads TGTGCCAGCAGCTTGCCAGGGCGAACTGGGGCCAACGTCCTGACTTTC.

V and J are TRBV11-2 and TRBJ2-7; D tentatively reads TRBD1 or TRBD2 (5 bases each). In germline, CDR1 is SGHAT, CDR2 FQNNGV. V lost 6 bases and J 3 bases, leaving 12 bases between the germline ends. This CDR3 comprises 13 residues. In DNA, the CDR3 is TGTGCCAGCAGTCCGGGGCCGTACTACGAGCAGTACTTC. Protein sequence: CASSPGPYYEQYF.

V and J are TRBV12-3 or TRBV12-4 and TRBJ2-5; D assignment may be TRBD1 or TRBD2 (5 bases each). V gave up 6 bases and J gave up 1 base, with 15 bases separating them. The CDR3 spans 15 residues. The CDR3 protein is CASRTVGTPQETQYF. CDR3 DNA sequence: TGTGCCAGCAGGACAGTCGGGACGCCCCAAGAGACCCAGTACTTC.

The rearrangement uses TRBV27 and TRBJ2-3; D not resolved. CDR3 length: 14 amino acids. The V end was cut by 0 bases, the J end by 2 bases, with 6 bases between. In germline, CDR1 is MNHEY, CDR2 SMNVEV (reference sequence). The CDR3 DNA follows: TGTGCCAGCAGTTTATCGATCATCACAGATACGCAGTATTTT. Amino acid sequence: CASSLSIITDTQYF.

V gene TRBV12-5 combines with J gene TRBJ2-1; a possible D gene is TRBD1 (5 bases). The CDR3 is 14 amino acids. Trimming stripped 1 base from V and 4 bases from J, with 8 bases between. Germline lookup yields CDR1 LGHNT and CDR2 FRNRAP. CDR3 loop: CASGLGTNYNEQFF. The DNA of the CDR3 is TGTGCTAGTGGTTTGGGGACAAATTACAATGAGCAGTTCTTC. The full variable domain, rest sourced from reference TRBV12-5 and TRBJ2-1, is DARVTQTPRHKVTEMGQEVTMRCQPILGHNTVFWYRQTMMQGLELLAYFRNRAPLDDSGMPKDRFSAEMPDATLATLKIQPSEPRDSAVYFCASGLGTNYNEQFFGPGTRLTVL.

The V call is TRBV20-1, the J call TRBJ2-7, with 8 bases that match TRBD1. Germline CDR1 is DFQATT and CDR2 is SNEGSKA (reference sequence). The CDR3 is made up of 14 amino acids. After removal of 3 bases from V and 1 base from J, the junction contained 5 bases not matched to a gene. CDR3 DNA sequence: TGCAGTGCTAGGGACAGGGCCTATTCCTACGAGCAGTACTTC. Translating gives CSARDRAYSYEQYF.

The chain recombines TRBV6-5 with TRBJ2-1, with TRBD1 matching over 11 bases. With 0 bases clipped from V and 6 bases from J, the junction kept 4 bases outside the gene matches. The CDR3 totals 16 residues. CDR1 is MNHEY, CDR2 SVGAGI, per germline. CDR3 sequence: CASSYSGQGARNEQFF. CDR3 sequence (DNA): TGTGCCAGCAGTTACTCCGGACAGGGGGCTCGCAATGAGCAGTTCTTC.

The chain has TRBV20-1 and TRBJ1-2; 11 positions match TRBD1. Trimming cost V 0 bases and J 4 bases; bases outside gene matches: 7. CDR1 and CDR2 (germline): DFQATT, SNEGSKA (reference sequence). This CDR3 region has 16 residues. The CDR3 region is CSARDRGTGGFYGYTF. CDR3 DNA sequence: TGCAGTGCTAGAGATCGCGGGACAGGGGGTTTCTATGGCTACACCTTC.

Here the CDR3 reads CASSVSPRDHAILYANTGELFF. CDR3 nucleotide sequence: TGTGCCAGCAGCGTATCTCCTCGGGACCACGCGATTCTTTACGCGAACACCGGGGAGCTGTTTTTT. V and J are TRBV9 and TRBJ2-2; D tentatively fits TRBD1 or TRBD2 (5 bases each). The CDR3 is 22 residues long. CDR1 SGDLS and CDR2 YYNGEE come from the germline V gene. V shed 1 base and J shed 0 bases, with 28 bases lying between them. Full variable domain (remainder filled in from reference TRBV9 and TRBJ2-2): DSGVTQTPKHLITATGQRVTLRCSPRSGDLSVYWYQQSLDQGLQFLIQYYNGEERAKGNILERFSAQQFPDLHSELNLSSLELGDSALYFCASSVSPRDHAILYANTGELFFGEGSRLTVL.

This rearrangement joins TRBV11-2 to TRBJ1-1; D is perhaps TRBD1 (5 bases). The CDR3 spans 14 residues. The V and J ends lost 2 bases and 4 bases respectively, with 11 bases between them. Looked up from germline, CDR1 is SGHAT and CDR2 is FQNNGV. In nucleotides, the CDR3 is TGTGCCAGCAGCTTAAACAAGGGGTTCACTGAAGCTTTCTTT. This codes for CASSLNKGFTEAFF.

The V gene is TRBV2, the J gene TRBJ1-2; the D gene is possibly TRBD1 (6 bases). CDR3 length equals 13 residues. Germline-derived CDR1 and CDR2 are SNHLY and FYNNEI. V was cut by 7 bases and J by 4 bases, with 13 bases left in between. As DNA, the CDR3 is TGTGCCAGCATCGGAGGGACAAGCTATGGCTACACCTTC. This codes for CASIGGTSYGYTF.

This sequence joins TRBV7-9 and TRBJ1-1; no clear D gene. Germline V gene sequence: CDR1 SEHNR, CDR2 FQNEAQ (reference sequence). Trimming took 0 bases from V and 3 from J, leaving 14 bases between them. The CDR3 sequence is 16 residues long. CDR3 sequence reads: CASSLALGGRDTEAFF. CDR3 coding DNA: TGTGCCAGCAGCTTAGCGCTTGGTGGAAGGGACACTGAAGCTTTCTTT. Looking up the rest from reference TRBV7-9 and TRBJ1-1 gives the full variable domain: DTGVSQNPRHKITKRGQNVTFRCDPISEHNRLYWYRQTLGQGPEFLTYFQNEAQLEKSRLLSDRFSAERPKGSFSTLEIQRTEQGDSAMYLCASSLALGGRDTEAFFGQGTRLTVV.

This rearrangement joins TRBV11-2 to TRBJ2-3; 9 bases match TRBD2. V lost 2 bases, J lost 7 bases, and 10 bases stayed unmatched. Germline V gene data show CDR1 as SGHAT and CDR2 as FQNNGV. This CDR3 region has 16 residues. The CDR3, as DNA: TGTGCCAGCAGCTTAACGGCGGGGGGGTTTGAATATACGCAGTATTTT. The encoded protein is CASSLTAGGFEYTQYF.

The chain joins TRBV29-1 to TRBJ2-5, with 7 bases lining up with TRBD2. Per the germline V gene, CDR1 is SQVTM and CDR2 is ANQGSEA. This CDR3 has 14 amino acids. V shed 6 bases, J shed 1 base, and the junction held 8 bases outside the gene matches. CDR3 DNA: TGCAGCGTGTGGGGAAGCGGGGTCCAAGAGACCCAGTACTTC. Its protein is CSVWGSGVQETQYF.